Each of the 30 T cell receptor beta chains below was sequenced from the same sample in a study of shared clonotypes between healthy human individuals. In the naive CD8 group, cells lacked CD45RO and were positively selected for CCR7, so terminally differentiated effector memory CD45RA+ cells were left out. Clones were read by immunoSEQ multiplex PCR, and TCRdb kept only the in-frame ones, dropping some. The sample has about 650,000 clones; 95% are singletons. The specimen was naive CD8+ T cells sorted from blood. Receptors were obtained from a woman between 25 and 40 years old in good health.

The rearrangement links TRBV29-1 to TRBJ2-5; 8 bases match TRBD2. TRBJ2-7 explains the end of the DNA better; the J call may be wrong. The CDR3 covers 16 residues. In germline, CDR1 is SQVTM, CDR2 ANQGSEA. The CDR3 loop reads CSVVPGLEVGNYEQYF. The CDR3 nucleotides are TGCAGCGTTGTTCCGGGACTAGAGGTTGGGAACTACGAGCAGTACTTC.

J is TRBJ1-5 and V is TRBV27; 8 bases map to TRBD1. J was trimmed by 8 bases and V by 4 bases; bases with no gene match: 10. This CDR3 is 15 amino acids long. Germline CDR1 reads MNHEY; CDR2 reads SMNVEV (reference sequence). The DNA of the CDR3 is TGTGCCAGCAGTTCCGGGACAGGCGGATTTAAGCCCCAGCATTTT. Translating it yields CASSSGTGGFKPQHF.

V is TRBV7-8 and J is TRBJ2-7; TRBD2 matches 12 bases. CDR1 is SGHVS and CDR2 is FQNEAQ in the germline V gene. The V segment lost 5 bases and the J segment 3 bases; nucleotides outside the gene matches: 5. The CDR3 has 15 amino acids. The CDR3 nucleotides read TGTGCCAGCAGCAAAACGACTAGCGGGAGCTACGAGCAGTACTTC. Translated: CASSKTTSGSYEQYF.

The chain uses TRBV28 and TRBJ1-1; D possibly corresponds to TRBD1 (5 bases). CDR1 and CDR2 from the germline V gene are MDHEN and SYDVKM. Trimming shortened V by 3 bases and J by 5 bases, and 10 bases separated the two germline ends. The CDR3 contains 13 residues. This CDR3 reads CASSLTRETEAFF. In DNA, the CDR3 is TGTGCCAGCAGTTTGACCAGGGAAACTGAAGCTTTCTTT.

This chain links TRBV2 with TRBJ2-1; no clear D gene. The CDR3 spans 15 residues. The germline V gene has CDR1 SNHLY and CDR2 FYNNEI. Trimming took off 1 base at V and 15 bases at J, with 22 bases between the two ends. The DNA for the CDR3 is TGTGCCAGCAGTGAAGGTAAAGGGCCCTACCCGCCACCGTTCTTC. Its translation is CASSEGKGPYPPPFF.

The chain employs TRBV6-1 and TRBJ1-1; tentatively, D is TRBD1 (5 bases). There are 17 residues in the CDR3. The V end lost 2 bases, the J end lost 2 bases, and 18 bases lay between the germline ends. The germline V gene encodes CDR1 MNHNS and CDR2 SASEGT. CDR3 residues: CASSEPGGGVQNTEAFF. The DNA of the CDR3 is TGTGCCAGCAGTGAACCCGGGGGAGGTGTTCAAAACACTGAAGCTTTCTTT.

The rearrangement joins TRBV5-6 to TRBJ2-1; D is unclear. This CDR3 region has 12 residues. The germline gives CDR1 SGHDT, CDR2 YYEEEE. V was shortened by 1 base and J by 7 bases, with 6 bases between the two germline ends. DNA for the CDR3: TGTGCCAGCAGCTTGATGCTGAATGAGCAGTTCTTC. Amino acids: CASSLMLNEQFF.

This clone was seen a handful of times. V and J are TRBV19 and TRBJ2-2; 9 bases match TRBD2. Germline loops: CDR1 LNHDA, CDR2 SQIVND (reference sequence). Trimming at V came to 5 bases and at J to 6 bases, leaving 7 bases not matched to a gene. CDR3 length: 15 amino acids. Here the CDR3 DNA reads TGTGCCAGTAGTTGGTTTAGCGGGAGCTCCGGGGAGCTGTTTTTT. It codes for CASSWFSGSSGELFF. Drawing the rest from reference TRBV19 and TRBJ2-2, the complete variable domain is DGGITQSPKYLFRKEGQNVTLSCEQNLNHDAMYWYRQDPGQGLRLIYYSQIVNDFQKGDIAEGYSVSREKKESFPLTVTSAQKNPTAFYLCASSWFSGSSGELFFGEGSRLTVL.

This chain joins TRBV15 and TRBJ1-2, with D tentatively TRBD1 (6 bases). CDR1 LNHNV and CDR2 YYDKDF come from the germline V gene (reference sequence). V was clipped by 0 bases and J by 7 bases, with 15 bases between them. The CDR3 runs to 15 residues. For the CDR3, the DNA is TGTGCCACCAGCAGAGATACAGGTACAGGGAGTGGCTACACCTTC. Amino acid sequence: CATSRDTGTGSGYTF.

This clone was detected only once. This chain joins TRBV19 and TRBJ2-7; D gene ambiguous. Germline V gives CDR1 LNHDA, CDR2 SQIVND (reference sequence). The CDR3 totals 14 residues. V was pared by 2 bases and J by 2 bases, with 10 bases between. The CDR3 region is CASSIIGGAYEQYF. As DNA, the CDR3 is TGTGCCAGTAGTATAATCGGCGGAGCCTACGAGCAGTACTTC.

The CDR3 region has the DNA TGTGCCAGCAGTGACTTGGCCACCGGGGAGCTGTTTTTT. It codes for CASSDLATGELFF. The chain joins TRBV6-4 to TRBJ2-2; D remains unclear. This CDR3 comprises 13 residues. Deletions cut 1 base from V and 4 bases from J, with 4 bases between. CDR1 MRHNA and CDR2 SNTAGT come from the germline V gene.

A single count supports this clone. The CDR3 DNA sequence: TGTGCCAGCAGCCAGACAGGAGGAGGTAATTCACCCCTCCACTTT. Residues: CASSQTGGGNSPLHF. The chain couples TRBV6-5 to TRBJ1-6, with D possibly being TRBD1 (6 bases). The ends were cut back, 6 bases at V and 6 bases at J, with 15 bases in the middle. Germline V CDR1 and CDR2: MNHEY, SVGAGI. CDR3 length: 15 residues.

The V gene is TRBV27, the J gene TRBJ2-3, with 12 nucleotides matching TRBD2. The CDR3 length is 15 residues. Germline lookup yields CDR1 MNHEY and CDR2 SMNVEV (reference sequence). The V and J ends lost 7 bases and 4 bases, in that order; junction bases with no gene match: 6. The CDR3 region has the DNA TGTGCCAGCACCGGACTAGCGGGATACCCAGATACGCAGTATTTT. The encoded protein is CASTGLAGYPDTQYF.

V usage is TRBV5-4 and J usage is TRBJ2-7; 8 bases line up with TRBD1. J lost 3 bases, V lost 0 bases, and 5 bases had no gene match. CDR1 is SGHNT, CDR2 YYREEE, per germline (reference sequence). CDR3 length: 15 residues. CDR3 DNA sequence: TGTGCCAGCAGCTTGGACAGGGGGTTACTCTACGAGCAGTACTTC. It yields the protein CASSLDRGLLYEQYF.

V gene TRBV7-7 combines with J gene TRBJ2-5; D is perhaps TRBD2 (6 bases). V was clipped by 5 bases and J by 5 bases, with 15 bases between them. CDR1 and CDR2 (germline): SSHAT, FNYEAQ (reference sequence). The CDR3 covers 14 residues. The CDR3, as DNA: TGTGCCAGCAGCACCGGAGGGGACGGGGAGACCCAGTACTTC. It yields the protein CASSTGGDGETQYF.

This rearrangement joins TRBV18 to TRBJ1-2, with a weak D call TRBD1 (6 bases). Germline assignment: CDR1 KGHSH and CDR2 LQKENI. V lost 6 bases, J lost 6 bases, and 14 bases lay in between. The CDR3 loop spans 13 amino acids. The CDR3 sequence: CASSLVTGDGYTF. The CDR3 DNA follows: TGTGCCAGCTCGCTCGTGACAGGCGATGGCTACACCTTC.

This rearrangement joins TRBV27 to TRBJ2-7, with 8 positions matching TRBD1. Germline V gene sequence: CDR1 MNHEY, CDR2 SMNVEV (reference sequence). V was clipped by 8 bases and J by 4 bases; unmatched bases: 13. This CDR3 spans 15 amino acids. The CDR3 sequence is CASAPGPGQAYEQYF. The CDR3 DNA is TGTGCCAGCGCTCCTGGGCCGGGACAGGCGTACGAGCAGTACTTC.

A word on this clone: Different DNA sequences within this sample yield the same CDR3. CDR3 sequence reads: CASSQDGGSGNTIYF. CDR3 bases: TGCGCCAGCAGCCAAGATGGGGGTTCGGGAAACACCATATATTTT. The rearrangement uses TRBV4-1 and TRBJ1-3; D perhaps matches TRBD1 (5 bases). CDR3 length equals 15 residues. Germline lookup yields CDR1 MGHRA and CDR2 YSYEKL. The V end was cut by 0 bases, the J end by 4 bases, with 10 bases between.

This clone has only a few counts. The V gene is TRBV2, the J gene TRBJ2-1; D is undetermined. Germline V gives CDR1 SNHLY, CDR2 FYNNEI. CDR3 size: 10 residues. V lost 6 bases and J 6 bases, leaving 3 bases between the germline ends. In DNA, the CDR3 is TGTGCCAGCAGGCGCAATGAGCAGTTCTTC. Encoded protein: CASRRNEQFF.

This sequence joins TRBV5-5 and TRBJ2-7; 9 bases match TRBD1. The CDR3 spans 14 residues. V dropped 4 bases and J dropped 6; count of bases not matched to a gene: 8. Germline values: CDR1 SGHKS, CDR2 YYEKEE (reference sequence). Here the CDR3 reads CASSDPGQGLEQYF. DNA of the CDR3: TGTGCCAGCAGCGATCCGGGACAGGGCCTCGAGCAGTACTTC.

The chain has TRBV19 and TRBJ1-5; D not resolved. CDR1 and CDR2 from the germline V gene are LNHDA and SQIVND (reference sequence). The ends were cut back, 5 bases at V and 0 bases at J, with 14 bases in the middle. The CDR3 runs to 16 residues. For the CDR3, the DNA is TGTGCCAGTAGTCCGGCGGACTTATATAGCAATCAGCCCCAGCATTTT. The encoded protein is CASSPADLYSNQPQHF.

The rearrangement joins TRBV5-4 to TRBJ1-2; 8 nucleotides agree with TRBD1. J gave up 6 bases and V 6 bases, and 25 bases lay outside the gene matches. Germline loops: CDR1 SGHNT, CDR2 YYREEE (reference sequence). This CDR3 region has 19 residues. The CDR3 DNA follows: TGTGCCAGCATATCCTTAGAGGTTCCGGGACAGGAGATAGGCGATGGCTACACCTTC. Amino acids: CASISLEVPGQEIGDGYTF.

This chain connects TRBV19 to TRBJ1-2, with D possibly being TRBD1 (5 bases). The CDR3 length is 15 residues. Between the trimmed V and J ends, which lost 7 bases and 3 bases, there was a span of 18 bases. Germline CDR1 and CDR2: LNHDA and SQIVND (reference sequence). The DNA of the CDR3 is TGTGCCAGTACCGTTAAGACCGGGACGGACTATGGCTACACCTTC. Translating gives CASTVKTGTDYGYTF.

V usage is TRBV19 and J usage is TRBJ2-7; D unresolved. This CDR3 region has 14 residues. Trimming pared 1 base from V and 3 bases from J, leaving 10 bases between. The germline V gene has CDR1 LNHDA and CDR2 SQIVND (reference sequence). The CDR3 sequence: CASSIAVNNYEQYF. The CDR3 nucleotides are TGTGCCAGTAGTATAGCTGTAAACAACTACGAGCAGTACTTC.

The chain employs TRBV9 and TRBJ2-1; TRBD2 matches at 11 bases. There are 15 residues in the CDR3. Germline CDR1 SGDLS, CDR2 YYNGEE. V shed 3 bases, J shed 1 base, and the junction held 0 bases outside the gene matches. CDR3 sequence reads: CASSGTSGSYNEQFF. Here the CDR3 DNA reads TGTGCCAGCAGCGGGACTAGCGGGTCCTACAATGAGCAGTTCTTC. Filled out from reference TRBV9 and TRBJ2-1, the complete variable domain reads DSGVTQTPKHLITATGQRVTLRCSPRSGDLSVYWYQQSLDQGLQFLIQYYNGEERAKGNILERFSAQQFPDLHSELNLSSLELGDSALYFCASSGTSGSYNEQFFGPGTRLTVL.

CDR3 nucleotide sequence: TGTGCCAGCAGCGCAGGAGTTTCGACCGGGGAGCTGTTTTTT. This sequence encodes CASSAGVSTGELFF. The chain has TRBV9 and TRBJ2-2; no definite D call. The germline gives CDR1 SGDLS, CDR2 YYNGEE. The V end was cut by 3 bases, the J end by 5 bases, with 11 bases between. This CDR3 has 14 amino acids.

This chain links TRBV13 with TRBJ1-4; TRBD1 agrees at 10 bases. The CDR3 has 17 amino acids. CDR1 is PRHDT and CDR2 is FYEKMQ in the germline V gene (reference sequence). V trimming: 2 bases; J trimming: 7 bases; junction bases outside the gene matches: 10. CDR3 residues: CASSLMGQGIRSEKLFF. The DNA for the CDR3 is TGTGCCAGCAGCTTAATGGGACAGGGGATTCGGAGTGAAAAACTGTTTTTT.

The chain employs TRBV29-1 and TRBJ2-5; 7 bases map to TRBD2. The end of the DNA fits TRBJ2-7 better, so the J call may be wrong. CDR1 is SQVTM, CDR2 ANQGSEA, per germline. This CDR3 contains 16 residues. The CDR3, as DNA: TGCAGCGTTGATTCCTGGTATCCGGGAGGCACCTACGAGCAGTACTTC. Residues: CSVDSWYPGGTYEQYF.

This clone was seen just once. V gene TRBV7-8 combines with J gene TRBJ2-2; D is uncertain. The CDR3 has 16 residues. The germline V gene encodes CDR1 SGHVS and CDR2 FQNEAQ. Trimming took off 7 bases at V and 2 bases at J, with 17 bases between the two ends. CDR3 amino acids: CASNRPYDPNTGELFF. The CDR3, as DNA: TGTGCCAGCAACCGCCCGTACGACCCTAACACCGGGGAGCTGTTTTTT.

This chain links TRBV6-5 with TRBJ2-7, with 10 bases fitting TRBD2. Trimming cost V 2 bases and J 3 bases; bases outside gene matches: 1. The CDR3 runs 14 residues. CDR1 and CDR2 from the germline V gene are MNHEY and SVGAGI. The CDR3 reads CASSYEREGYEQYF. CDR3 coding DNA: TGTGCCAGCAGTTACGAGCGGGAGGGCTACGAGCAGTACTTC.